This TCR beta chain was sequenced for a study of radiation and T cells in renal cell carcinoma. Time point denoted: blood 4 weeks post-SBRT, at nephrectomy. Treatment reported: 15 Gy SBRT to primary tumor, nephrectomy 4 weeks later. Nephrectomy followed 15 Gy stereotactic body radiation by 4 weeks. After SBRT, blood was collected at 2 and 4 weeks, plus baseline. The patient's renal cell carcinoma had clear cell pathology. The data were produced by immunoSEQ multiplex PCR, yet TCRdb's version contains in-frame clones alone and is incomplete. The sample has approximately 65,000 clones, about 80% seen once; the top ten hold roughly 7.5%. Regarding the study as a whole: Baseline intratumoral clonotype presence is unknown without pretreatment biopsies.

The CDR3 consists of 13 residues. Trimming pared 6 bases from V and 3 bases from J, leaving 12 bases between. The germline V gene has CDR1 MNHEY and CDR2 SVGAGI. Comment on this clone: Antigen specificity is unknown.

The sequence came from a man aged 55 to 70 with renal cell carcinoma. This chain uses TRBV6-5 with TRBJ2-7; possibly TRBD1 for D (6 bases). Sequencing used blood, obtained from a patient whose treatment included radiotherapy and nephrectomy. CDR3 nucleotide sequence: TGTGCCAGCAGGTCCGGGACAATCTACGAGCAGTACTTC. Amino acids: CASRSGTIYEQYF.